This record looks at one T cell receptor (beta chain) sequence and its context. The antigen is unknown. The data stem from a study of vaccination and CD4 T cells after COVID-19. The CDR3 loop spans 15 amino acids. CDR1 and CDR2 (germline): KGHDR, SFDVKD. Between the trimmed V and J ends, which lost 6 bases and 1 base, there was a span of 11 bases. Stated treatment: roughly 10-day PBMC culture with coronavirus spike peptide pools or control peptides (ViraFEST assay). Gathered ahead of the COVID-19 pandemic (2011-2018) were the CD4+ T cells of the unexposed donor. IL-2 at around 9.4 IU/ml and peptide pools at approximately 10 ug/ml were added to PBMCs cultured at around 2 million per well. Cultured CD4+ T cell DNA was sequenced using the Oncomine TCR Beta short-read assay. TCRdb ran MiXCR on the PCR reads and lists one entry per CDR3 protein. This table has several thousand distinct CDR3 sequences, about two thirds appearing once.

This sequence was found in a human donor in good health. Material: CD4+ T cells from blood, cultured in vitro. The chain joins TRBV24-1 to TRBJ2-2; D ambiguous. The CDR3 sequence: CATSLGQVNTGELFF. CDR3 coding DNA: TGTGCCACCAGTCTCGGGCAGGTGAACACCGGGGAGCTGTTTTTT.